What follows are 13 T cell receptor beta chains derived from one specimen sequenced in a study of naive and memory T cell subsets. No antigen is known for these receptors. The beta constant-region primer was an equimolar mix of two oligonucleotides covering TRBC1 and TRBC2. Nested alpha and beta constant-region primers with the SP2 primer drove four PCR rounds on ligated cDNA. TCRdb itself ran the UMI-ligation and nested PCR reads through MiXCR, one entry per CDR3 protein. The profile shows fewer than 150,000 distinct CDR3 sequences, about 20% of them singletons. General observations from the study: Possibly reflecting memory cells re-expressing CD45RA, a few larger clonotypes occurred in naive repertoires, especially CD8.

The specimen was naive CD8+ T cells from blood. These receptors all come from a human donor in good health.

This clonotype was seen more than once but under ten times. The rearrangement joins TRBV5-6 to TRBJ2-5; D may be TRBD1 (6 bases). The CDR3 sequence is 14 residues long. Trimming stripped 2 bases from V and 7 bases from J, with 15 bases between. Germline assignment: CDR1 SGHDT and CDR2 YYEEEE. CDR3 nucleotides: TGTGCCAGCAGCTTTCCGGGACGAGGGGGGACCCAGTACTTC. This sequence encodes CASSFPGRGGTQYF.

This clonotype occurred a few times. The V gene is TRBV29-1, the J gene TRBJ2-7; D remains ambiguous. Germline CDR1 is SQVTM and CDR2 is ANQGSEA. V dropped 7 bases and J dropped 1 base, with 11 bases sitting between them. The CDR3 spans 12 residues. The CDR3 is CSGMAGSYEQYF. The CDR3 DNA is TGCAGCGGCATGGCTGGGTCCTACGAGCAGTACTTC.

In this sample, this clonotype turned up a few times. The chain employs TRBV4-3 and TRBJ2-5, with D tentatively TRBD2 (6 bases). The CDR3 sequence is 15 residues long. V lost 3 bases, J lost 0 bases, and 11 bases lay in between. Per germline, CDR1 LGHNA and CDR2 YSLEER. CDR3 coding DNA: TGCGCCAGCAGCCACGGGGGAGAGCACCAAGAGACCCAGTACTTC. Translated, it gives CASSHGGEHQETQYF.

The V call is TRBV12-3 or TRBV12-4, the J call TRBJ2-1; D call uncertain. The CDR3 is 11 amino acids. V lost 8 bases and J lost 7, with 9 bases in between. The CDR3 region is CASGPRNEQFF. The CDR3 DNA sequence: TGTGCCAGCGGCCCGAGGAATGAGCAGTTCTTC.

This clonotype was detected many times. V usage is TRBV7-9 and J usage is TRBJ2-7; tentatively, D is TRBD1 (5 bases). The CDR3 sequence is 14 residues long. Trimming stripped 6 bases from V and 2 bases from J, with 14 bases between. The germline V gene has CDR1 SEHNR and CDR2 FQNEAQ (reference sequence). The CDR3 spells CASSSVQAPYEQYF. As DNA, the CDR3 is TGTGCCAGCAGTTCAGTACAGGCGCCCTACGAGCAGTACTTC.

This chain uses TRBV5-8 with TRBJ2-1; D remains ambiguous. The germline gives CDR1 SGHTS, CDR2 YDEGEE. V lost 0 bases and J 2 bases, leaving 12 bases between the germline ends. The CDR3 sequence is 16 residues long. The CDR3 region has the DNA TGTGCCAGCAGCTTGGGGTCCGACATAGCCTACAATGAGCAGTTCTTC. This gives the protein CASSLGSDIAYNEQFF.

The sample holds a few counts of this clonotype. V usage is TRBV27 and J usage is TRBJ2-3; D is undetermined. The CDR3 is 13 amino acids. The V end lost 8 bases, the J end lost 2 bases, and 11 bases lay between the germline ends. Germline CDR1 reads MNHEY; CDR2 reads SMNVEV (reference sequence). CDR3 nucleotide sequence: TGTGCCAGCGCCGAAGGCCCCACAGATACGCAGTATTTT. It specifies CASAEGPTDTQYF.

This rearrangement joins TRBV2 to TRBJ2-5, with no clear D. From germline, CDR1 is SNHLY and CDR2 FYNNEI. The CDR3 covers 12 residues. V shed 6 bases and J shed 1 base, with 6 bases lying between them. For the CDR3, the DNA is TGTGCCAGCAGGGCAGTCCAAGAGACCCAGTACTTC. This encodes CASRAVQETQYF.

This clonotype was picked up many times. This chain joins TRBV28 and TRBJ2-6; D is unresolved. V lost 1 base and J 3 bases, leaving 7 bases between the germline ends. From germline, CDR1 is MDHEN and CDR2 SYDVKM. CDR3 length equals 15 residues. CDR3 region: CASSLFPSGANVLTF. CDR3 DNA sequence: TGTGCCAGCAGTTTATTCCCAAGTGGGGCCAACGTCCTGACTTTC.

This clonotype came up a few times. The chain couples TRBV29-1 to TRBJ2-7; D gene unclear. The V gene's germline CDR1 is SQVTM and CDR2 ANQGSEA. Between the trimmed V and J ends, which lost 4 bases and 9 bases, there was a span of 13 bases. This CDR3 is built from 11 residues. The DNA for the CDR3 is TGCAGCGTTGCGCAGTCGGGCGGGCAGTACTTC. Protein: CSVAQSGGQYF.

On this clonotype: In this CDR3 the conserved last residue, phenylalanine or tryptophan, is missing, so a read error is likely. The chain couples TRBV6-5 to TRBJ2-7; possibly TRBD2 for D (5 bases). Germline V CDR1 and CDR2: MNHEY, SVGAGI. The V gene lost 2 bases and the J gene lost 7 bases, with 12 bases spanning the gap. The CDR3 is 13 residues long. Here the CDR3 DNA reads TGTGCCAGCAGTTACCCGGACTCTACTGAGCAGTACTCC. This translates into CASSYPDSTEQYS.

V is TRBV4-1 and J is TRBJ1-5, with no clear D. CDR1 is MGHRA and CDR2 is YSYEKL in the germline V gene. The CDR3 totals 14 residues. Trimming stripped 0 bases from V and 6 bases from J, with 9 bases between. The CDR3 reads CASSQEEDIQPQHF. The CDR3 DNA follows: TGCGCCAGCAGCCAAGAAGAAGATATTCAGCCCCAGCATTTT.

This chain links TRBV2 with TRBJ1-5; tentative D call: TRBD1 (5 bases). This CDR3 comprises 14 residues. Germline V lookup: CDR1 SNHLY, CDR2 FYNNEI. Trimming took 1 base from V and 3 from J, leaving 7 bases between them. The CDR3 DNA is TGTGCCAGCAGTGAAGGGGGGTTCAATCAGCCCCAGCATTTT. It specifies CASSEGGFNQPQHF. The variable domain in full, completed from reference TRBV2 and TRBJ1-5, reads EPEVTQTPSHQVTQMGQEVILRCVPISNHLYFYWYRQILGQKVEFLVSFYNNEISEKSEIFDDQFSVERPDGSNFTLKIRSTKLEDSAMYFCASSEGGFNQPQHFGDGTRLSIL.